A single sample is the source of the 24 T cell receptor beta chains below, sequenced in a study of metastatic and nonmetastatic thyroid tumors. Patients had received no treatment of any kind before thyroid surgery. MiXCR was used by TCRdb to re-call the PCR reads. The sample records around 28,000 clones, roughly 15% being singletons. Source material: blood. Receptor source: a female donor with papillary thyroid cancer or a benign thyroid nodule (not recorded which). Some clones in this sample may be carry-over from other donors' samples.

This clone was picked up many times. J is TRBJ1-2 and V is TRBV10-3; TRBD1 is a possible D gene (6 bases). The CDR3 is made up of 12 amino acids. Trimming took off 4 bases at V and 3 bases at J, with 6 bases between the two ends. The V gene's germline CDR1 is ENHRY and CDR2 SYGVKD. The CDR3 bases are TGTGCCATCAGTGCAGGGGACTATGGCTACACCTTC. It encodes CAISAGDYGYTF.

In its sample, this clone was seen many times. The CDR3 reads CSASAVTYEQYF. In DNA form, the CDR3 reads TGCAGTGCCTCAGCGGTAACCTACGAGCAGTACTTC. The chain recombines TRBV20-1 with TRBJ2-7; D may be TRBD2 (5 bases). CDR1 is DFQATT, CDR2 SNEGSKA, per germline (reference sequence). The germline V and J ends were trimmed by 6 bases and 2 bases, with 11 bases remaining between them. The CDR3 length is 12 residues.

This clone was seen repeatedly, ten times or more. The chain has TRBV5-1 and TRBJ2-6; tentatively, D is TRBD1 (6 bases). CDR1 is SGHRS, CDR2 YFSETQ, per germline. V was cut by 4 bases and J by 4 bases, with 15 bases left in between. This CDR3 comprises 16 residues. CDR3 sequence (DNA): TGCGCCAGCAGCCAAGGAGACGGGACAGGGGCCAACGTCCTGACTTTC. As protein: CASSQGDGTGANVLTF.

This clone was observed a few times. V is TRBV28 and J is TRBJ2-7; possibly TRBD1 for D (6 bases). Trimming shortened V by 2 bases and J by 5 bases, and 10 bases separated the two germline ends. There are 13 residues in the CDR3. Germline CDR1 and CDR2: MDHEN and SYDVKM. The CDR3 DNA follows: TGTGCCAGCAGTTTACAGGGGACCCACGAGCAGTACTTC. It translates to CASSLQGTHEQYF.

A remark on this clone: This could be a read error, since a much larger clone is one nucleotide away. The V gene is TRBV5-5, the J gene TRBJ2-1; D ambiguous. Germline loops: CDR1 SGHKS, CDR2 YYEKEE (reference sequence). The length of the CDR3 is 13 residues. In nucleotides, the CDR3 is TGTGCCAACAGCTTATGGCCTAACAATGAGCAGTTCTTC. It specifies CANSLWPNNEQFF. Together with reference TRBV5-5 and TRBJ2-1, the CDR3 gives the full variable domain: DAGVTQSPTHLIKTRGQQVTLRCSPISGHKSVSWYQQVLGQGPQFIFQYYEKEERGRGNFPDRFSARQFPNYSSELNVNALLLGDSALYLCANSLWPNNEQFFGPGTRLTVL.

This clone has ten or more counts. This chain connects TRBV20-1 to TRBJ2-1; D may be TRBD1 or TRBD2 (6 bases each). Per germline, CDR1 DFQATT and CDR2 SNEGSKA (reference sequence). Trimming removed 1 base from V and 2 bases from J, with 9 bases in between. The CDR3 length is 14 residues. The DNA for the CDR3 is TGCAGTGCTAGAGCGGGGGCTCCCTACAATGAGCAGTTCTTC. Amino acid sequence: CSARAGAPYNEQFF.

The chain employs TRBV5-6 and TRBJ2-2, with D possibly TRBD1 on 5 matching bases. V was pared by 1 base and J by 3 bases, with 16 bases between. The CDR3 loop spans 17 amino acids. Germline CDR1 SGHDT, CDR2 YYEEEE. CDR3 sequence (DNA): TGTGCCAGCAGCTTGTTCAACCAGGGTACGGACACCGGGGAGCTGTTTTTT. It codes for CASSLFNQGTDTGELFF. Drawing the rest from reference TRBV5-6 and TRBJ2-2, the complete variable domain is DAGVTQSPTHLIKTRGQQVTLRCSPKSGHDTVSWYQQALGQGPQFIFQYYEEEERQRGNFPDRFSGHQFPNYSSELNVNALLLGDSALYLCASSLFNQGTDTGELFFGEGSRLTVL.

There are many counts of this clone. The V and J genes are TRBV7-6 and TRBJ2-2; D assignment may be TRBD1 or TRBD2 (6 bases each). This CDR3 region has 18 residues. Trimming took off 3 bases at V and 1 base at J, with 18 bases between the two ends. Germline assignment: CDR1 SGHVS and CDR2 FNYEAQ. The CDR3 here is CASSLAGMGGENTGELFF. The CDR3 coding sequence is TGTGCCAGCAGCTTGGCCGGCATGGGGGGCGAGAACACCGGGGAGCTGTTTTTT.

A word on this clone: Because the CDR3's place on the DNA is in doubt, the DNA is left out and the CDR3 is given as listed by TCRdb. The chain is built from TRBV20-1 and TRBJ1-1; the DNA was not compared with TRBD1, the D call given in the table. The germline gives CDR1 DFQATT, CDR2 SNEGSKA (reference sequence). The length of the CDR3 is 15 amino acids, counting both ends. CDR3 residues: CSARVVGQGSSPPSF.

This clone was counted ten times or more. The genes are TRBV19 and TRBJ1-6, with D maybe TRBD1 (5 bases). V shed 3 bases and J shed 7 bases, with 10 bases lying between them. Germline CDR1 and CDR2: LNHDA and SQIVND (reference sequence). CDR3 length: 14 amino acids. Written as DNA, the CDR3 is TGTGCCAGTAGTATCCAGGGAACGAATTCACCCCTCCACTTT. Amino acid sequence: CASSIQGTNSPLHF.

The chain has TRBV29-1 and TRBJ2-5; D is tentatively TRBD1 or TRBD2 (5 bases each). There are 14 residues in the CDR3. From germline, CDR1 is SQVTM and CDR2 ANQGSEA. Trimming took off 3 bases at V and 2 bases at J, with 13 bases between the two ends. CDR3: CSVEGSGRQETQYF. In DNA, the CDR3 is TGCAGCGTTGAGGGGTCGGGGCGGCAAGAGACCCAGTACTTC. The variable domain in full, with the rest retrieved from reference TRBV29-1 and TRBJ2-5, is SAVISQKPSRDICQRGTSLTIQCQVDSQVTMMFWYRQQPGQSLTLIATANQGSEATYESGFVIDKFPISRPNLTFSTLTVSNMSPEDSSIYLCSVEGSGRQETQYFGPGTRLLVL.

This clone has just a few counts. V gene TRBV27 combines with J gene TRBJ1-3; D uncertain. Germline V gene lookup returns CDR1 MNHEY and CDR2 SMNVEV (reference sequence). V was cut by 2 bases and J by 0 bases, with 8 bases left in between. CDR3 length: 15 amino acids. In DNA form, the CDR3 reads TGTGCCAGCAGTTTAGAGGGTAGCTCTGGAAACACCATATATTTT. This sequence encodes CASSLEGSSGNTIYF.

The J gene is TRBJ2-5, the V gene TRBV7-2; 9 bases map to TRBD1. Germline V gives CDR1 SGHTA, CDR2 FQGNSA. The trim removed 6 bases at V and 2 bases at J, leaving 4 bases unmatched. This CDR3 comprises 14 residues. CDR3 sequence: CASRPGTGQETQYF. CDR3 DNA: TGTGCCAGCAGACCAGGGACAGGGCAAGAGACCCAGTACTTC.

There are a few counts of this clone. A read error may account for a junction end that differs from germline. V is TRBV28 and J is TRBJ2-1; D unresolved. The CDR3 contains 16 residues. CDR1 and CDR2 (germline): MDHEN, SYDVKM. CDR3 in amino acids: CASSSGSVTSYNEQFF. The CDR3 nucleotides are TGTGCCAGCAGTTCCGGTTCTGTGACATCCTACAATGAGCAGTTCTTT.

CDR3 amino acids: CASSYKAGLGLAYGYTF. Written as DNA, the CDR3 is TGTGCCAGCAGTTACAAGGCCGGCTTGGGGCTGGCCTATGGCTACACCTTC. The rearrangement links TRBV6-2 or TRBV6-3 to TRBJ1-2, with D possibly matching TRBD1 (5 bases). Germline V gene sequence: CDR1 MNHEY, CDR2 SVGEGT. Trimming left V 2 bases short and J 4 bases short, with 20 bases between. This CDR3 contains 17 residues.

The chain recombines TRBV7-8 with TRBJ2-2, with D uncertain. V was shortened by 2 bases and J by 0 bases, with 4 bases between the two germline ends. Germline CDR1 SGHVS, CDR2 FQNEAQ. CDR3 size: 14 residues. The CDR3 loop is CASSLTPNTGELFF. In nucleotides, the CDR3 is TGTGCCAGCAGCTTAACTCCGAACACCGGGGAGCTGTTTTTT.

This clone was detected only a few times. V is TRBV28 and J is TRBJ2-6; TRBD1 aligns across 7 bases. The germline gives CDR1 MDHEN, CDR2 SYDVKM. The CDR3 contains 15 residues. The J segment lost 0 bases and the V segment lost 8 bases, leaving 4 bases of the junction unmatched. CDR3 nucleotide sequence: TGTGCCAGCTCGGGACAGAACTCTGGGGCCAACGTCCTGACTTTC. Amino acids: CASSGQNSGANVLTF.

This clone was observed a few times. One junction end disagrees with the germline gene, perhaps due to a read error. V and J are TRBV28 and TRBJ2-1; D is perhaps TRBD1 (5 bases). The germline V gene has CDR1 MDHEN and CDR2 SYDVKM. The CDR3 runs to 14 residues. The CDR3 DNA reads as TGTACCAGCCTTAGCTCCGGACATTACAATGAGCAGTTCTTC. Translation gives CTSLSSGHYNEQFF.

Within the sample, this clone is medium-sized. This sequence joins TRBV10-2 and TRBJ1-5; tentative D call: TRBD1 (6 bases). CDR3 size: 15 residues. Germline loops: CDR1 WSHSY, CDR2 SAAADI. V was cut by 2 bases and J by 7 bases, with 15 bases left in between. The CDR3 region has the DNA TGCGCCAGCAGTGAGAGGGGCAGGGGTGAACAGCCCCAGCATTTT. Translation gives CASSERGRGEQPQHF.

This clone was seen at least ten times. This chain connects TRBV27 to TRBJ2-2; TRBD1 is a possible D gene (6 bases). CDR3 length: 16 residues. Germline values: CDR1 MNHEY, CDR2 SMNVEV (reference sequence). With 0 bases removed from V and 5 bases from J, the gap between germline ends came to 13 bases. The CDR3 DNA sequence: TGTGCCAGCAGTTTATCGGGGGCAGGGCGGACCGGGGAGCTGTTTTTT. Translating it yields CASSLSGAGRTGELFF.

At least ten counts were recorded for this clone. The V and J genes are TRBV27 and TRBJ1-4; D remains unclear. Germline CDR1 and CDR2: MNHEY and SMNVEV (reference sequence). V gave up 4 bases and J gave up 3 bases, with 12 bases separating them. This CDR3 region has 15 residues. As DNA, the CDR3 is TGTGCCAGCAGTTCCTGGGGAGCGGCTAATGAAAAACTGTTTTTT. It specifies CASSSWGAANEKLFF.

This chain links TRBV28 with TRBJ2-3, with unresolved D. The CDR3 sequence is 15 residues long. V lost 6 bases, J lost 2 bases, and 15 bases lay in between. Germline CDR1 MDHEN, CDR2 SYDVKM. This chain's CDR3 is CASSPPNKLTDTQYF. The CDR3 region has the DNA TGTGCCAGCAGCCCCCCTAATAAGCTCACAGATACGCAGTATTTT.

This clone occurred many times. DNA of the CDR3: TGTGCCAGTAGGGATCGGGACAGTATCCACGAGCAGTACTTC. Translated: CASRDRDSIHEQYF. The rearrangement uses TRBV19 and TRBJ2-7, with 7 bases fitting TRBD1. In germline, CDR1 is LNHDA, CDR2 SQIVND (reference sequence). Trimming took 6 bases from V and 5 from J; bases not matched to a gene: 10. The CDR3 sequence is 14 residues long.

The table lists this clone with many counts. V and J are TRBV28 and TRBJ1-2, with D perhaps TRBD1 (5 bases). This CDR3 region has 17 residues. Per germline, CDR1 MDHEN and CDR2 SYDVKM. The V and J ends lost 5 bases and 5 bases respectively, with 24 bases between them. The CDR3, as DNA: TGTGCCAGCAGTACCAACGGGGCCTTGGGGGTTCAATATGGCTACACCTTC. Amino acids: CASSTNGALGVQYGYTF.